Each of the 3 T cell receptor beta chains below was sequenced from the same sample in a study of vaccination and CD4 T cells after COVID-19. No cognate antigen is known for these TCRs. Sequence data for DNA of cultured CD4+ T cells were generated by the Oncomine TCR Beta short-read assay. TCRdb analysed the PCR reads with MiXCR anew, one entry per CDR3 protein. The profile covers around 20,000 distinct CDR3 sequences, with 70% appearing a single time and around 8.1% taken by the ten largest. As to treatment: approximately 11-day PBMC culture with coronavirus spike peptide pools or control peptides (ViraFEST assay). Sequencing was performed on CD4+ T cells from blood, cultured in vitro. The receptors were gathered from a human donor who had recovered from COVID-19.

The chain carries TRBV7-9 and TRBJ1-6; D remains unclear. The germline V gene has CDR1 SEHNR and CDR2 FQNEAQ (reference sequence). The length of the CDR3 is 14 residues. Trimming removed 8 bases from V and 8 bases from J, with 16 bases in between. The CDR3 spells CASELGRRHSPLHF. CDR3 coding DNA: TGTGCCAGCGAACTCGGGAGGAGGCATTCACCCCTCCACTTT.

CDR3 bases: TGTGCCAGCAGCTTGGGCCACACTGAAGCTTTCTTT. It yields the protein CASSLGHTEAFF. The rearrangement links TRBV11-1 to TRBJ1-1; no reliable D call. Between the trimmed V and J ends, which lost 3 bases and 3 bases, there was a span of 5 bases. Germline CDR1 and CDR2: SGHAT and FQDESV (reference sequence). CDR3 length equals 12 residues.

This chain uses TRBV29-1 with TRBJ2-7; D remains ambiguous. With 4 bases removed from V and 5 bases from J, the gap between germline ends came to 24 bases. In germline, CDR1 is SQVTM, CDR2 ANQGSEA. This CDR3 is built from 16 residues. The CDR3 sequence: CSVALLMGSKRNEQYF. The CDR3, as DNA: TGCAGCGTTGCCCTCCTCATGGGTAGCAAAAGGAACGAGCAGTACTTC.